This T cell receptor beta chain stems from a study of CD8 T cells in ankylosing spondylitis. The study, taken as a whole, reports: Matched ankylosing spondylitis synovial fluid reportedly showed significant enrichment of disease-linked clones.

Regarding this clonotype: Its antigen is as yet unknown.

The CDR3 extends over 12 amino acids. The germline V gene has CDR1 MDHEN and CDR2 SYDVKM. V lost 2 bases and J 8 bases, leaving 8 bases between the germline ends. By quantitative 5'-RACE with molecular barcodes, the TCR beta libraries were made. TCRdb used MiXCR to reprocess the 5' RACE reads, holding one entry per CDR3 protein. Among around 300,000 distinct CDR3 sequences listed, 11% were seen once. Specimen: blood, either unsorted or a sorted T cell fraction (not recorded which). The sequence derives from a female donor with ankylosing spondylitis or in good health (not recorded which). The chain couples TRBV28 to TRBJ2-3; D possibly corresponds to TRBD2 (6 bases). CDR3 in DNA: TGTGCCAGCAGTTTAATCGGGAGTACGCAGTATTTT. This translates into CASSLIGSTQYF.